What follows are 21 T cell receptor beta chains derived from one specimen sequenced in a study of T-cell reconstitution after alpha-beta-depleted transplantation in children. It was with unique molecular identifiers that the TCRbeta library was prepared. TCRdb re-derived calls from the PCR reads in MiXCR, one entry per CDR3 protein. The data contain 500,000 to 750,000 distinct CDR3 sequences, about an eighth of them singletons. Specimen: PBMCs, mostly from graft donor cells, collected 360 days after TCRalphabeta/CD19-depleted stem cell transplant. These receptors were collected from a male patient younger than 18 who had a stem cell transplant for acute myeloid leukemia, so the T cells may come from the graft donor.

CDR3 DNA sequence: TGTGCCAGCAGCCAGGGACTAGCGGCCCCCTACGAGCAGTACTTC. Protein: CASSQGLAAPYEQYF. The rearrangement joins TRBV7-3 to TRBJ2-7; TRBD2 matches 11 bases. Germline CDR1 and CDR2: SGHTA and FQGTGA. The CDR3 is made up of 15 amino acids. Trimming took 5 bases from V and 2 from J; bases not matched to a gene: 5. Full variable domain (rest looked up from reference TRBV7-3 and TRBJ2-7): GAGVSQTPSNKVTEKGKYVELRCDPISGHTALYWYRQSLGQGPEFLIYFQGTGAADDSGLPNDRFFAVRPEGSVSTLKIQRTERGDSAVYLCASSQGLAAPYEQYFGPGTRLTVT.

The genes are TRBV4-3 and TRBJ2-3, with TRBD2 as a possible D gene (5 bases). Trimming took 1 base from V and 6 from J, leaving 8 bases between them. The CDR3 is made up of 13 amino acids. Germline V gene sequence: CDR1 LGHNA, CDR2 YSLEER. This CDR3 is CASSQGPGDTQYF. In nucleotides, the CDR3 is TGCGCCAGCAGCCAAGGACCGGGGGATACGCAGTATTTT.

The rearrangement uses TRBV7-8 and TRBJ2-1, with 9 bases identical to TRBD2. J was trimmed by 13 bases and V by 7 bases; bases with no gene match: 14. The CDR3 has 14 amino acids. The germline CDR1 and CDR2 sequences are SGHVS and FQNEAQ. The chain's CDR3 is CASILGRGTSRQFF. The CDR3 DNA reads as TGTGCCAGCATCCTAGGGCGGGGGACTAGCCGTCAGTTCTTC.

In DNA form, the CDR3 reads TGTGCCAGCAGCTACCAAGTTCGGTGGAGGGGCACAGATACGCAGTATTTT. Its protein is CASSYQVRWRGTDTQYF. This chain uses TRBV7-6 with TRBJ2-3, with D possibly TRBD2 on 6 matching bases. Deletions cut 4 bases from V and 1 base from J, with 18 bases between. The CDR3 consists of 17 residues. Germline V gene sequence: CDR1 SGHVS, CDR2 FNYEAQ.

The V gene is TRBV12-3 or TRBV12-4, the J gene TRBJ1-1, with a weak D call TRBD1 (6 bases). V shed 10 bases and J shed 6 bases, with 18 bases lying between them. This CDR3 has 13 residues. CDR3 residues: CAINRAFGAEAFF. The CDR3 DNA follows: TGTGCCATCAACAGGGCCTTTGGCGCTGAAGCTTTCTTT.

This clonotype was detected only a few times. The chain couples TRBV6-1 to TRBJ2-1, with 9 bases fitting TRBD2. Germline V lookup: CDR1 MNHNS, CDR2 SASEGT. The CDR3 is made up of 15 amino acids. V dropped 5 bases and J dropped 7; count of bases not matched to a gene: 9. The CDR3 reads CASSRQAGGYNEQFF. The CDR3, as DNA: TGTGCCAGCAGTAGACAAGCGGGGGGTTATAATGAGCAGTTCTTC.

The J gene is TRBJ2-7, the V gene TRBV20-1, with D perhaps assigned TRBD1 or TRBD2 (6 bases each). Deletions cut 3 bases from V and 6 bases from J, with 30 bases between. The CDR3 loop spans 18 amino acids. Germline assignment: CDR1 DFQATT and CDR2 SNEGSKA (reference sequence). The CDR3 nucleotides read TGCAGTGCTAGTAAAAGAGTAAGGGGGAGGCCCCTCGCTAGCGAGCAGTACTTC. This encodes CSASKRVRGRPLASEQYF.

This chain joins TRBV12-3 or TRBV12-4 and TRBJ1-5, with 8 nucleotides matching TRBD1. V shed 5 bases and J 0 bases; nucleotides not matched to a gene: 6. The CDR3 consists of 16 residues. For the CDR3, the DNA is TGTGCCAGCAGTCCCGGACAGGGCGATAGCAATCAGCCCCAGCATTTT. It codes for CASSPGQGDSNQPQHF.

The V call is TRBV29-1, the J call TRBJ1-4, with D possibly being TRBD1 (6 bases). The V end lost 6 bases, the J end lost 5 bases, and 10 bases lay between the germline ends. The CDR3 runs to 12 residues. CDR1 SQVTM and CDR2 ANQGSEA come from the germline V gene. DNA for the CDR3: TGCAGCGTGACAGGAGTCAATGAAAAACTGTTTTTT. Translation gives CSVTGVNEKLFF.

J is TRBJ1-2 and V is TRBV6-2 or TRBV6-3, with TRBD1 as a possible D gene (5 bases). This CDR3 region has 18 residues. Per the germline V gene, CDR1 is MNHEY and CDR2 is SVGEGT. Trimming pared 6 bases from V and 0 bases from J, leaving 23 bases between. CDR3 amino acids: CASSYSRAGTETNYGYTF. CDR3 DNA sequence: TGTGCCAGCAGCTACAGTAGGGCCGGGACGGAGACTAACTATGGCTACACCTTC.

This clonotype came up many times. The chain is built from TRBV29-1 and TRBJ2-7; perhaps TRBD1 as D (7 bases). CDR3 length: 17 residues. Trimming stripped 5 bases from V and 1 base from J, with 24 bases between. In germline, CDR1 is SQVTM, CDR2 ANQGSEA. The CDR3 here is CSVIRYGGGGASYEQYF. The CDR3, as DNA: TGCAGCGTTATCAGGTATGGCGGAGGGGGCGCATCCTACGAGCAGTACTTC.

This clonotype occurred a few times. The chain carries TRBV11-1 and TRBJ2-3; TRBD2 matches 11 bases. Germline CDR1 and CDR2: SGHAT and FQDESV (reference sequence). With V trimmed by 4 bases and J by 0 bases, 9 bases remained unmatched. This CDR3 comprises 18 residues. The CDR3 loop is CASSSTSGRGWSTDTQYF. The CDR3, as DNA: TGTGCCAGCAGCTCCACTAGCGGGAGAGGGTGGAGCACAGATACGCAGTATTTT.

In this sample, this clonotype turned up a few times. This chain uses TRBV5-1 with TRBJ2-1; TRBD2 matches 7 bases. Per the germline V gene, CDR1 is SGHRS and CDR2 is YFSETQ. V lost 3 bases, J lost 2 bases, and 8 bases stayed unmatched. The CDR3 totals 16 residues. For the CDR3, the DNA is TGCGCCAGCAGCTCCCGGACTAGGGTTACCTACAATGAGCAGTTCTTC. Translating it yields CASSSRTRVTYNEQFF.

The CDR3 loop reads CSARNKREGFTGELFF. The CDR3 DNA reads as TGCAGTGCTAGAAACAAGCGGGAGGGCTTCACCGGGGAGCTGTTTTTT. V and J are TRBV20-1 and TRBJ2-2, with 10 bases fitting TRBD2. The V segment lost 2 bases and the J segment 4 bases; nucleotides outside the gene matches: 7. CDR3 size: 16 residues. Per germline, CDR1 DFQATT and CDR2 SNEGSKA (reference sequence).

A few counts support this clonotype. The rearrangement joins TRBV29-1 to TRBJ2-1, with 8 bases identical to TRBD2. The germline V gene encodes CDR1 SQVTM and CDR2 ANQGSEA. V trimming: 3 bases; J trimming: 1 base; junction bases outside the gene matches: 5. This CDR3 is 15 amino acids long. Here the CDR3 reads CSVEGTSGSYNEQFF. CDR3 DNA sequence: TGCAGCGTTGAGGGGACTAGTGGGTCCTACAATGAGCAGTTCTTC.

This clonotype was counted between two and nine times. This chain connects TRBV20-1 to TRBJ2-7, with 7 nucleotides matching TRBD1. The trim removed 6 bases at V and 3 bases at J, leaving 11 bases unmatched. The CDR3 loop spans 14 amino acids. The germline V gene encodes CDR1 DFQATT and CDR2 SNEGSKA (reference sequence). DNA of the CDR3: TGCAGTGCCCCCGGGACAGCCGGCTTCTACGAGCAGTACTTC. Protein: CSAPGTAGFYEQYF.

The V call is TRBV7-3, the J call TRBJ2-2; 9 positions match TRBD2. The germline CDR1 and CDR2 sequences are SGHTA and FQGTGA. V lost 5 bases and J lost 0; bases outside the gene matches: 10. This CDR3 is built from 18 residues. CDR3 sequence (DNA): TGTGCCAGCAGCCCCCTGGGACTAGCAAACGCGAACACCGGGGAGCTGTTTTTT. It specifies CASSPLGLANANTGELFF.

This clonotype has just a few counts. The chain couples TRBV28 to TRBJ2-3; 7 bases agree with TRBD2. The germline CDR1 and CDR2 sequences are MDHEN and SYDVKM. This CDR3 region has 18 residues. V shed 5 bases and J 0 bases; nucleotides not matched to a gene: 14. In DNA, the CDR3 is TGTGCCAGCAGTCCCAACCCCACTCTAGCGGAAAGCACAGATACGCAGTATTTT. This encodes CASSPNPTLAESTDTQYF.

This clonotype was found a few times. V and J are TRBV12-3 or TRBV12-4 and TRBJ2-3; 8 positions match TRBD2. The junction had 4 bases not matched to a gene; V was cut back by 10 bases and J by 4 bases. The length of the CDR3 is 12 residues. The CDR3 sequence is CATGGGADTQYF. CDR3 sequence (DNA): TGTGCCACCGGGGGGGGCGCAGATACGCAGTATTTT.

This clonotype was recorded many times. V is TRBV6-2 or TRBV6-3 and J is TRBJ2-2; 12 bases are shared with TRBD2. The CDR3 loop spans 19 amino acids. Unmatched junction bases numbered 13, after V lost 8 bases and J lost 0 bases. The V gene's germline CDR1 is MNHEY and CDR2 SVGEGT. This CDR3 reads CASRRPGLAGPSNTGELFF. The CDR3 DNA sequence: TGTGCCAGCCGAAGGCCCGGACTAGCGGGGCCATCGAACACCGGGGAGCTGTTTTTT.

This clonotype occurred a few times. The chain has TRBV9 and TRBJ2-5; 9 bases match TRBD2. The CDR3 has 16 residues. Germline V gene lookup returns CDR1 SGDLS and CDR2 YYNGEE. The V segment lost 4 bases and the J segment 5 bases; nucleotides outside the gene matches: 12. CDR3 in amino acids: CASSTGAGGWSETQYF. Here the CDR3 DNA reads TGTGCCAGCAGCACCGGAGCGGGAGGTTGGTCGGAGACCCAGTACTTC.